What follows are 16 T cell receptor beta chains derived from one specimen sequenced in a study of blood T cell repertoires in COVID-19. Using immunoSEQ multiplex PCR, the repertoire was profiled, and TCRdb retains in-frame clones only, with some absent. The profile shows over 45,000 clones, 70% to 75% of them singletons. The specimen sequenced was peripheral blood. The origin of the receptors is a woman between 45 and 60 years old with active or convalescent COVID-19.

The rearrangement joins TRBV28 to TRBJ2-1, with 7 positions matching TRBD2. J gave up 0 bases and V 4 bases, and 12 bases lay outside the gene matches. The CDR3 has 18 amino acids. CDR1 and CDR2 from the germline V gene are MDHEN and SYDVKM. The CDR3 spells CASSSSPGLGSSYNEQFF. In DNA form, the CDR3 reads TGTGCCAGCAGTTCCAGCCCAGGACTAGGGAGCTCCTACAATGAGCAGTTCTTC.

The CDR3 DNA reads as TGTGCCAGCAGTAGCTGGACAGTAACCTCTAATGAAAAACTGTTTTTT. It translates to CASSSWTVTSNEKLFF. This sequence joins TRBV2 and TRBJ1-4; weak D call: TRBD1 (6 bases). CDR1 and CDR2 from the germline V gene are SNHLY and FYNNEI. This CDR3 has 16 amino acids. V was trimmed by 5 bases and J by 3 bases, leaving 16 bases between them.

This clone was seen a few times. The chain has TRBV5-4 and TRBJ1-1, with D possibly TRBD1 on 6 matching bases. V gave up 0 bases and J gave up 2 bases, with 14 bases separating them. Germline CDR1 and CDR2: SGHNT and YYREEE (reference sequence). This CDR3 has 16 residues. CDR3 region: CASSLALRGYNTEAFF. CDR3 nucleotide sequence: TGTGCCAGCAGCTTGGCACTAAGGGGGTATAACACTGAAGCTTTCTTT.

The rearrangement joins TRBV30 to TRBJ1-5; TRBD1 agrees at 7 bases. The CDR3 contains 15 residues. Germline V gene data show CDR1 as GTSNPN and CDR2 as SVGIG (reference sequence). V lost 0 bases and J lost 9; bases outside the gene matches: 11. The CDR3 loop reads CAWSVGGQTAGPQHF. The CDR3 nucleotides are TGTGCCTGGAGTGTGGGGGGACAGACCGCGGGGCCCCAGCATTTT.

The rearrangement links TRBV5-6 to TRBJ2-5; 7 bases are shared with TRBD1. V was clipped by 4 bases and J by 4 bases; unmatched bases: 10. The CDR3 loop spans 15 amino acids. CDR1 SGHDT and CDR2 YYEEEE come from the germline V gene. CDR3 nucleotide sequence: TGTGCCAGCAGCCCACAGGGCAGGGGGAGAGAGACCCAGTACTTC. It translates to CASSPQGRGRETQYF.

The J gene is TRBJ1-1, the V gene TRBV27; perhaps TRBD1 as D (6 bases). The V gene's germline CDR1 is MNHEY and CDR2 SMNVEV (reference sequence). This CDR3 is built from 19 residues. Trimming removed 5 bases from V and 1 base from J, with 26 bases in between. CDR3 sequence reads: CASSSPLRGFRHRNTEAFF. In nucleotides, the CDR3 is TGTGCCAGCAGTAGTCCTCTCAGGGGATTTCGACATCGGAACACTGAAGCTTTCTTT.

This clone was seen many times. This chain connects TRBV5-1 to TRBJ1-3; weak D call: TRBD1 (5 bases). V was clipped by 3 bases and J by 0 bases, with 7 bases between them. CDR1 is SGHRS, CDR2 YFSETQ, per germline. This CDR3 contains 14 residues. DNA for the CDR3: TGCGCCAGCAGCTGGGACTTCTCTGGAAACACCATATATTTT. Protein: CASSWDFSGNTIYF.

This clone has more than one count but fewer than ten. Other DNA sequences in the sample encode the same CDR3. CDR3 coding DNA: TGCGCCAGCAGTGATCCTGGACAGGGCGGCTACGAGCAGTACTTC. This translates into CASSDPGQGGYEQYF. This chain joins TRBV10-1 and TRBJ2-7; 8 bases match TRBD1. Trimming removed 3 bases from V and 3 bases from J; junction bases left unmatched: 7. This CDR3 comprises 15 residues. Germline-derived CDR1 and CDR2 are WNHNN and SYGVQD (reference sequence).

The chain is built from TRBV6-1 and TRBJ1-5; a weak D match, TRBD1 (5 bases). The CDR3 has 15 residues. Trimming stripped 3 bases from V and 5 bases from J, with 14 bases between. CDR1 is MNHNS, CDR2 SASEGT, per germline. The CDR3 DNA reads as TGTGCCAGCAGTGAGGCAGGGTGGGAGGATCAGCCCCAGCATTTT. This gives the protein CASSEAGWEDQPQHF.

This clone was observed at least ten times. CDR3 DNA sequence: TGTGCCAGCAGCCCCCTTCGGACAGATACTTCTAACTATGGCTACACCTTC. Protein sequence: CASSPLRTDTSNYGYTF. The chain combines TRBV7-2 with TRBJ1-2, with D maybe TRBD1 (6 bases). The V end was cut by 5 bases, the J end by 0 bases, with 19 bases between. The CDR3 consists of 17 residues. CDR1 is SGHTA, CDR2 FQGNSA, per germline.

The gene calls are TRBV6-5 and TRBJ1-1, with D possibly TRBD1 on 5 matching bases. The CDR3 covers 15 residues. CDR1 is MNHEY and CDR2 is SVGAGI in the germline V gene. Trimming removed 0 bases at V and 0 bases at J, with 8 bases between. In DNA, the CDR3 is TGTGCCAGCAGTTACTCGAGACAGATGAACACTGAAGCTTTCTTT. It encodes CASSYSRQMNTEAFF.

CDR3 protein: CASSQGSGISYEQYF. The CDR3 nucleotides read TGTGCCAGCAGCCAAGGGAGCGGAATCTCCTACGAGCAGTACTTC. The V call is TRBV14, the J call TRBJ2-7, with D maybe TRBD2 (5 bases). Germline CDR1 is SGHDN and CDR2 is FVKESK. The CDR3 consists of 15 residues. The V end was cut by 1 base, the J end by 0 bases, with 10 bases between.

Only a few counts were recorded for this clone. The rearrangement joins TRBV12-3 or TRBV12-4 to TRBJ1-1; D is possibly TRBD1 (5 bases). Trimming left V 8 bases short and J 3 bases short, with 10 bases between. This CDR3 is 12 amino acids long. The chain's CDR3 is CASAQGYTEAFF. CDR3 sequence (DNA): TGTGCCAGCGCTCAGGGATACACTGAAGCTTTCTTT.

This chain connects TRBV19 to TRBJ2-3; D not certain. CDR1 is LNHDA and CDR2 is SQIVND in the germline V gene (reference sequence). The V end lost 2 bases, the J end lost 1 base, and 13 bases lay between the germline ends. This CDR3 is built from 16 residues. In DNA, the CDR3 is TGTGCCAGTAGTATACGGAGCCGATGGGGCACAGATACGCAGTATTTT. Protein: CASSIRSRWGTDTQYF.

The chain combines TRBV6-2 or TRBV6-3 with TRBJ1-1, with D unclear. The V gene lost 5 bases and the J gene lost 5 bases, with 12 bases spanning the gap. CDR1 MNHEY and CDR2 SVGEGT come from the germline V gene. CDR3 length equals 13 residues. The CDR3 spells CASSPQLMTEAFF. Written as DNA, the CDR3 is TGTGCCAGCAGTCCCCAGTTGATGACTGAAGCTTTCTTT.

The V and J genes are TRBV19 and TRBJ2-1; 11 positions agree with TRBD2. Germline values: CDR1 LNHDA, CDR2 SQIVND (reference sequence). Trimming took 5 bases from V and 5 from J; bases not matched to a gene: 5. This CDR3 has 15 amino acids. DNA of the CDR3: TGTGCCAGTAGTGGGGGGGGACTAGCGGACAATGAGCAGTTCTTC. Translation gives CASSGGGLADNEQFF.